The T cell receptor beta chain described here comes from a study of regulatory T cells in long-lasting Graves disease. This clonotype has ten or more counts. What it binds is not known. Time point in this sample: newly diagnosed GD, antithyroid drugs for less than 3 months. TCR sequences were obtained from RNA taken from PBMCs. Regarding the study as a whole: Newly diagnosed Graves' patients had higher TCR diversity than persistent ones.

The CDR3 is 13 residues long. Trimming removed 3 bases at V and 6 bases at J, with 9 bases between. CDR3 regions were amplified by Arm-PCR using iRepertoire HTBI primers to build TCR beta libraries. TCRdb re-analysed the multiplex PCR reads in MiXCR, keeping a single row per CDR3 protein. The sample lists just over 600,000 distinct CDR3 sequences; roughly 15% were seen once. These same records also appear under a second study, on T cells in Graves' hyperthyroidism and ophthalmopathy.

The TCR originated in a woman in her twenties or thirties with Graves disease. Sequences were derived from peripheral blood mononuclear cells (PBMCs), sampled at new diagnosis, from a patient treated with antithyroid drugs. The chain uses TRBV12-3 or TRBV12-4 and TRBJ1-5; no firm D call. CDR3 in amino acids: CASSFGVAQPQHF. CDR3 DNA sequence: TGTGCCAGCAGTTTTGGGGTGGCTCAGCCCCAGCATTTT.